These 20 T cell receptor beta chains share one sample of origin, sequenced in a study of blood T cell repertoires in COVID-19. TCRdb's table, derived via immunoSEQ multiplex PCR, lists solely in-frame clones and lacks some. The data contain some 150,000 clones, around 91% of them seen just once; the ten biggest clones take up approximately 2.8%. Sequenced input: peripheral blood. These TCRs come from a woman aged 60 to 75 with active COVID-19.

V usage is TRBV7-6 and J usage is TRBJ2-3; possible D gene TRBD2, 6 bases. The V end was cut by 3 bases, the J end by 2 bases, with 15 bases between. The CDR3 has 16 amino acids. The germline gives CDR1 SGHVS, CDR2 FNYEAQ. CDR3 nucleotide sequence: TGTGCCAGCAGCTTTCAGGGAAGCGGGCCCACAGATACGCAGTATTTT. It is translated as CASSFQGSGPTDTQYF.

The chain carries TRBV16 and TRBJ1-1; unclear D gene. Germline V gene data show CDR1 as KGHSY and CDR2 as FQNENV. The V end was cut by 8 bases, the J end by 7 bases, with 17 bases between. This CDR3 is built from 13 residues. The CDR3 nucleotides read TGTGCCAGCTCCCCCCATACCGGGAGTGAAGCTTTCTTT. This codes for CASSPHTGSEAFF.

The chain uses TRBV2 and TRBJ2-7; 9 bases map to TRBD2. V shed 6 bases and J 3 bases; nucleotides not matched to a gene: 6. Germline V CDR1 and CDR2: SNHLY, FYNNEI. The CDR3 extends over 14 amino acids. The CDR3 DNA reads as TGTGCCAGCAGCGAGAGGACTAGCGACTACGAGCAGTACTTC. Protein: CASSERTSDYEQYF.

The chain carries TRBV5-1 and TRBJ1-2, with 9 bases matching TRBD1. V was clipped by 7 bases and J by 8 bases; unmatched bases: 9. Germline V lookup: CDR1 SGHRS, CDR2 YFSETQ. The CDR3 sequence is 13 residues long. The CDR3 region is CASAQGQGLGYTF. CDR3 coding DNA: TGCGCCAGCGCCCAGGGACAGGGATTAGGCTACACCTTC.

V usage is TRBV5-4 and J usage is TRBJ1-6; the D gene is possibly TRBD1 (5 bases). Trimming cost V 5 bases and J 10 bases, with 22 bases left between them. The CDR3 contains 16 residues. Germline CDR1 and CDR2: SGHNT and YYREEE (reference sequence). Written as DNA, the CDR3 is TGTGCCAGCAGACGGGCGGGGGACCTGGGGTGGTCACCCCTCCACTTT. Its translation: CASRRAGDLGWSPLHF. Full variable domain (outside the CDR3, taken from reference TRBV5-4 and TRBJ1-6): ETGVTQSPTHLIKTRGQQVTLRCSSQSGHNTVSWYQQALGQGPQFIFQYYREEENGRGNFPPRFSGLQFPNYSSELNVNALELDDSALYLCASRRAGDLGWSPLHFGNGTRLTVT.

V usage is TRBV5-1 and J usage is TRBJ2-5; 9 bases agree with TRBD1. Germline V CDR1 and CDR2: SGHRS, YFSETQ. With V trimmed by 4 bases and J by 5 bases, 6 bases remained unmatched. The length of the CDR3 is 14 residues. The CDR3 region has the DNA TGCGCCAGCAGCGCGGGACAGGGAGGGGAGACCCAGTACTTC. Its translation: CASSAGQGGETQYF.

The chain uses TRBV5-1 and TRBJ2-5; 9 bases map to TRBD2. Germline V gene lookup returns CDR1 SGHRS and CDR2 YFSETQ. V lost 5 bases and J lost 5; bases outside the gene matches: 7. CDR3 length: 14 residues. The CDR3 bases are TGCGCCAGCAGGAGTAGCGGGAGTCCGGAGACCCAGTACTTC. As protein: CASRSSGSPETQYF.

The sample holds one count of this clone. This chain links TRBV5-1 with TRBJ1-2, with D perhaps TRBD1 (6 bases). CDR1 is SGHRS, CDR2 YFSETQ, per germline. V gave up 5 bases and J gave up 6 bases, with 17 bases separating them. The CDR3 is 14 residues long. The CDR3 nucleotides read TGCGCCAGCAGGTCCCTCCTTACAGGGAATGGCTACACCTTC. This translates into CASRSLLTGNGYTF.

The chain employs TRBV5-1 and TRBJ2-2; D call uncertain. CDR1 is SGHRS and CDR2 is YFSETQ in the germline V gene. Trimming pared 5 bases from V and 6 bases from J, leaving 8 bases between. CDR3 length: 12 amino acids. The CDR3 here is CASSLSPGELFF. DNA for the CDR3: TGCGCCAGCAGTTTAAGCCCCGGGGAGCTGTTTTTT. Complete variable domain (other parts from reference TRBV5-1 and TRBJ2-2): KAGVTQTPRYLIKTRGQQVTLSCSPISGHRSVSWYQQTPGQGLQFLFEYFSETQRNKGNFPGRFSGRQFSNSRSEMNVSTLELGDSALYLCASSLSPGELFFGEGSRLTVL.

The gene calls are TRBV3-1 (or the pseudogene TRBV3-2) and TRBJ1-1; D unclear. V gave up 4 bases and J gave up 0 bases, with 15 bases separating them. The germline V gene encodes CDR1 LGHDT and CDR2 YNNKEL (reference sequence). This CDR3 contains 16 residues. CDR3 DNA: TGTGCCAGCAGCCCAGAGAGTTCTCCCATGAACACTGAAGCTTTCTTT. Its translation: CASSPESSPMNTEAFF.

The chain couples TRBV3-1 (or the pseudogene TRBV3-2) to TRBJ2-3, with D perhaps TRBD1 (5 bases). Trimming cost V 5 bases and J 5 bases, with 8 bases left between them. This CDR3 comprises 12 residues. Looked up from germline, CDR1 is LGHDT and CDR2 is YNNKEL (reference sequence). CDR3 sequence (DNA): TGTGCCAGCAGCAGTACAGGAGATACGCAGTATTTT. This sequence encodes CASSSTGDTQYF.

V is TRBV7-3 and J is TRBJ2-1; the match to TRBD2 covers 9 bases. Trimming took 3 bases from V and 8 from J; bases not matched to a gene: 8. The germline V gene encodes CDR1 SGHTA and CDR2 FQGTGA. CDR3 length: 15 amino acids. The CDR3 region has the DNA TGTGCCAGCAGCTTTGTCCTAGCGGGGAGGGATGAGCAGTTCTTC. It yields the protein CASSFVLAGRDEQFF.

The rearrangement links TRBV5-4 to TRBJ2-5; 13 nucleotides align to TRBD2. The germline V gene encodes CDR1 SGHNT and CDR2 YYREEE (reference sequence). There are 17 residues in the CDR3. The J segment lost 2 bases and the V segment lost 0 bases, leaving 4 bases of the junction unmatched. CDR3: CASSLGTSGGVQETQYF. CDR3 nucleotides: TGTGCCAGCAGCTTGGGGACTAGCGGGGGCGTTCAAGAGACCCAGTACTTC.

J is TRBJ1-6 and V is TRBV18; 8 bases fit TRBD1. The V gene end was trimmed by 1 base and the J gene end by 10 bases; junction bases not matched to a gene: 6. Germline V gene data show CDR1 as KGHSH and CDR2 as LQKENI. The CDR3 runs 15 residues. The CDR3 bases are TGTGCCAGCTCACCACTCGGACAGGGCGCGTCACCCCTCCACTTT. This encodes CASSPLGQGASPLHF.

The rearrangement uses TRBV6-4 and TRBJ2-2; unclear D gene. The CDR3 consists of 15 residues. The germline V and J ends were trimmed by 2 bases and 4 bases, with 11 bases remaining between them. Germline CDR1 is MRHNA and CDR2 is SNTAGT. The CDR3 nucleotides read TGTGCCAGCAGTGACGGATATACGGGCACCGGGGAGCTGTTTTTT. Amino acid sequence: CASSDGYTGTGELFF.

This rearrangement joins TRBV30 to TRBJ2-3; possibly TRBD1 for D (6 bases). Germline lookup yields CDR1 GTSNPN and CDR2 SVGIG (reference sequence). V was clipped by 3 bases and J by 2 bases, with 15 bases between them. The CDR3 is 15 amino acids. Here the CDR3 DNA reads TGTGCCTGGAGCGGGACACCCAAGGCCACAGATACGCAGTATTTT. Protein: CAWSGTPKATDTQYF.

The V gene is TRBV7-3, the J gene TRBJ2-3, with no clear D. This CDR3 spans 15 amino acids. Trimming pared 5 bases from V and 6 bases from J, leaving 18 bases between. CDR1 is SGHTA, CDR2 FQGTGA, per germline. This chain's CDR3 is CASSPRNLAADTQYF. The CDR3, as DNA: TGTGCCAGCAGCCCTAGGAACCTTGCCGCGGATACGCAGTATTTT.

The genes are TRBV6-6 and TRBJ1-5; possibly TRBD1 for D (6 bases). This CDR3 contains 12 residues. The ends were cut back, 7 bases at V and 5 bases at J, with 9 bases in the middle. The V gene's germline CDR1 is MNHNY and CDR2 SVGAGI (reference sequence). CDR3 coding DNA: TGTGCCAGCACCCAGGGGCATCAGCCCCAGCATTTT. Translation: CASTQGHQPQHF.

This chain joins TRBV18 and TRBJ2-3, with TRBD2 as a possible D gene (6 bases). The CDR3 spans 15 residues. CDR1 is KGHSH and CDR2 is LQKENI in the germline V gene. Trimming removed 2 bases at V and 6 bases at J, with 15 bases between. CDR3 DNA sequence: TGTGCCAGCTCACCATGGGTAGCGGTCCGGGATACGCAGTATTTT. It codes for CASSPWVAVRDTQYF. Full variable domain (remainder filled in from reference TRBV18 and TRBJ2-3): NAGVMQNPRHLVRRRGQEARLRCSPMKGHSHVYWYRQLPEEGLKFMVYLQKENIIDESGMPKERFSAEFPKEGPSILRIQQVVRGDSAAYFCASSPWVAVRDTQYFGPGTRLTVL.

The chain is built from TRBV15 and TRBJ2-3; 9 nucleotides agree with TRBD1. V lost 5 bases, J lost 11 bases, and 8 bases stayed unmatched. Germline lookup yields CDR1 LNHNV and CDR2 YYDKDF (reference sequence). The CDR3 covers 13 residues. CDR3 sequence: CATSWDRENLQYF. As DNA, the CDR3 is TGTGCCACCAGCTGGGACAGGGAAAACCTGCAGTATTTT. The full variable domain, in which reference TRBV15 and TRBJ2-3 provide the parts outside the CDR3, is DAMVIQNPRYQVTQFGKPVTLSCSQTLNHNVMYWYQQKSSQAPKLLFHYYDKDFNNEADTPDNFQSRRPNTSFCFLDIRSPGLGDTAMYLCATSWDRENLQYFGPGTRLTVL.